Sequencing of this T cell receptor beta chain was carried out in a study of persistence of HIV-infected CD4 T cells. To note about this clone: Antigen: not known.

Trimming at V came to 6 bases and at J to 1 base, leaving 4 bases not matched to a gene. CDR3 length: 14 amino acids. Looked up from germline, CDR1 is ENHRY and CDR2 is SYGVKD. Overlapping HIV-1 Gag 15-mer peptides at approximately 1 ug per peptide per mL were used. CD40L-negative CD69-negative CD45RO-high memory CD4+ T cells were sorted as populations depleted of antigen-responding cells. This was the immunoSEQ version 4 assay in survey mode. Method: immunoSEQ multiplex PCR; TCRdb's copy keeps in-frame clones and lacks some. Seen here are 30,000 to 35,000 clones, 75% to 85% observed once, and the top ten hold more than 15%.

V and J are TRBV10-3 and TRBJ2-3, with 7 bases fitting TRBD1. The sample in question was CD4+ T cells sorted from PBMCs after 18-hour stimulation, obtained from a patient who received antiretroviral therapy. The TCR originated in an adult woman with HIV who was CMV-seropositive. The CDR3 DNA follows: TGTGCCATCAGGAGAACAGGGGGCACAGATACGCAGTATTTT. Translation: CAIRRTGGTDTQYF.